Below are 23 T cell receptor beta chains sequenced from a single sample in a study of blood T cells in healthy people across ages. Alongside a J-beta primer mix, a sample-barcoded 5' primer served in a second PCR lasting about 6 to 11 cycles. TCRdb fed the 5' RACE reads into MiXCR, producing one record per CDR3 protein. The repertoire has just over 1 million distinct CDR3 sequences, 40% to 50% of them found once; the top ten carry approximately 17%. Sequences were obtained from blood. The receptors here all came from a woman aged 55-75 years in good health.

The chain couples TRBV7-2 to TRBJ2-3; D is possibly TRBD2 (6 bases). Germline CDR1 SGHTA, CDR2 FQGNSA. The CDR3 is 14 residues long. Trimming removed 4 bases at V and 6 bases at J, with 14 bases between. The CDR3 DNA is TGTGCCAGCAGCTCCAGACTAGACTCGGATACGCAGTATTTT. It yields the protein CASSSRLDSDTQYF.

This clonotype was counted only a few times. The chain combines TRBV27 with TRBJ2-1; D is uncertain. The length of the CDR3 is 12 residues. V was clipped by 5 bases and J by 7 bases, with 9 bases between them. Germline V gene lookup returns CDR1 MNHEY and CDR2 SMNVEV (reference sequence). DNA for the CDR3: TGTGCCAGCAGTGCTACTTTAAATGAGCAGTTCTTC. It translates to CASSATLNEQFF.

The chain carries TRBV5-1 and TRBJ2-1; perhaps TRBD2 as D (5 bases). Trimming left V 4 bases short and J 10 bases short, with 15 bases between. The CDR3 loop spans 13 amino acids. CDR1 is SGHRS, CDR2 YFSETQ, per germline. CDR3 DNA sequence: TGCGCCAGCAGCCTCGGCCGAGAGCGGGAGCAGTTCTTC. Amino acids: CASSLGREREQFF.

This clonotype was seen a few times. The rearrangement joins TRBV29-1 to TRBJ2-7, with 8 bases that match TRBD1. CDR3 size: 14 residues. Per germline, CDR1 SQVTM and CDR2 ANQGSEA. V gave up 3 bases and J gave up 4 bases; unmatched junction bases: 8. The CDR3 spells CSVEDRDGGYEQYF. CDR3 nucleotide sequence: TGCAGCGTTGAGGACAGGGATGGGGGTTACGAGCAGTACTTC.

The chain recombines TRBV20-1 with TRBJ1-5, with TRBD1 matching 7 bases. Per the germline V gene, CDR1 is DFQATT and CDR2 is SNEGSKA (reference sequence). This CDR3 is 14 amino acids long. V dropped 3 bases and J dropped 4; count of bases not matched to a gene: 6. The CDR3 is CSASSGTANQPQHF. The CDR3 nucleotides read TGCAGTGCTAGTTCCGGGACAGCGAATCAGCCCCAGCATTTT.

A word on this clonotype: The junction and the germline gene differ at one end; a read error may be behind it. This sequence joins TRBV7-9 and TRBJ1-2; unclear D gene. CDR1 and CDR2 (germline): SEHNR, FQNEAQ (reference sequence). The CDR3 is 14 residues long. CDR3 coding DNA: TGTGCCTGCAGCGCCGGTCCAGCGTCGGAGGGCTACACCTTC. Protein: CACSAGPASEGYTF.

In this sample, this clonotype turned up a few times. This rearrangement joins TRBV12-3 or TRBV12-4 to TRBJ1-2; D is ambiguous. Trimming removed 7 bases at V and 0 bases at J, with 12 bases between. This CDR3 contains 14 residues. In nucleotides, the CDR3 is TGTGCCAGCACCAATTCTGTAGCTAACTATGGCTACACCTTC. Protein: CASTNSVANYGYTF.

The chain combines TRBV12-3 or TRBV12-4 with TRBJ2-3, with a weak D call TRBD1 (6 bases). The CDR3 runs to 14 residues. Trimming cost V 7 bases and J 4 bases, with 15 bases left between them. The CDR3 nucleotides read TGTGCCAGCACCTCAGGGGTGATGGCAGATACGCAGTATTTT. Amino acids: CASTSGVMADTQYF.

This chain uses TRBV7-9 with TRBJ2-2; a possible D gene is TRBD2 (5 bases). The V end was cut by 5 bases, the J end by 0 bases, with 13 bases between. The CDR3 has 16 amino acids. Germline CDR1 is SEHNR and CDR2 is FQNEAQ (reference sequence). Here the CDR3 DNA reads TGTGCCAGCAGCCCTCGGCCAGCGGCGAACACCGGGGAGCTGTTTTTT. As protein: CASSPRPAANTGELFF. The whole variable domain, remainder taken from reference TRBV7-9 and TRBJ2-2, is DTGVSQNPRHKITKRGQNVTFRCDPISEHNRLYWYRQTLGQGPEFLTYFQNEAQLEKSRLLSDRFSAERPKGSFSTLEIQRTEQGDSAMYLCASSPRPAANTGELFFGEGSRLTVL.

CDR3 DNA sequence: TGCAGTGCTAGAGAGGGGACTAGCGTCACCGGGGAGCTGTTTTTT. It yields the protein CSAREGTSVTGELFF. V gene TRBV20-1 combines with J gene TRBJ2-2, with 10 nucleotides matching TRBD2. The CDR3 has 15 residues. J lost 4 bases, V lost 0 bases, and 2 bases had no gene match. Looked up from germline, CDR1 is DFQATT and CDR2 is SNEGSKA (reference sequence).

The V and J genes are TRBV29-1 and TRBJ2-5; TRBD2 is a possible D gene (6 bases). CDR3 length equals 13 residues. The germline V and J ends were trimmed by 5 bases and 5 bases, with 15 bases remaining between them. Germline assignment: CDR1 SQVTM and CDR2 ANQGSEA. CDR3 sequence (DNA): TGCAGCGTTTATAAGGCAGGGAGGGAGACCCAGTACTTC. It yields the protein CSVYKAGRETQYF.

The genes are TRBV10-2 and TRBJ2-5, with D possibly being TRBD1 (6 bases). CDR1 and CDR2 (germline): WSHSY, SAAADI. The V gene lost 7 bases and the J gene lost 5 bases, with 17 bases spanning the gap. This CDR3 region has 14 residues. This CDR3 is CASIRSGAGETQYF. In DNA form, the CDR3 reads TGCGCCAGCATCCGGTCAGGGGCGGGTGAGACCCAGTACTTC.

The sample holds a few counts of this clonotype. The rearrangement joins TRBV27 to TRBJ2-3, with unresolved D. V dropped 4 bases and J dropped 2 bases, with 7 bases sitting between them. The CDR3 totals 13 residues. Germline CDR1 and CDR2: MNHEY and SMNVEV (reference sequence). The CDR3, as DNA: TGTGCCAGCAGTTCACATCCCACAGATACGCAGTATTTT. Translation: CASSSHPTDTQYF.

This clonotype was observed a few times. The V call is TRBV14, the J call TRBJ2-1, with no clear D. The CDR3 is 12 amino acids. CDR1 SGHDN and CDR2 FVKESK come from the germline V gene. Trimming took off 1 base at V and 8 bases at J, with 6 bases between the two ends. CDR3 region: CASSQVWDEQFF. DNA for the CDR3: TGTGCCAGCAGCCAAGTTTGGGATGAGCAGTTCTTC.

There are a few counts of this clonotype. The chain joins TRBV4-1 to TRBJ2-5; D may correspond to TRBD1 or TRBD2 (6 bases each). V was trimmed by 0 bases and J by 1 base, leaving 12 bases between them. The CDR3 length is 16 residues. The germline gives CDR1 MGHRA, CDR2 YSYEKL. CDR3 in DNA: TGCGCCAGCAGCCAAGAGAGGGGGGACGTCCAAGAGACCCAGTACTTC. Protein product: CASSQERGDVQETQYF.

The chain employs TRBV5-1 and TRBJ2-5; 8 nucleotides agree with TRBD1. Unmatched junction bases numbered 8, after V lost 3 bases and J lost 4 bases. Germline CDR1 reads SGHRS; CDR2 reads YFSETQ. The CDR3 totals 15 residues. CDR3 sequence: CASSYQGARGETQYF. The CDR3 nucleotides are TGCGCCAGCAGCTATCAGGGGGCGCGAGGAGAGACCCAGTACTTC.

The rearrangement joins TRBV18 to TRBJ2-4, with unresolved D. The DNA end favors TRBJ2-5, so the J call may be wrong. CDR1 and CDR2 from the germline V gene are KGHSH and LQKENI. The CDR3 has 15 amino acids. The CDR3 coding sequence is TGTGCCAGCTCACCGGGTATTACTTTGGGGGAGACCCAGTACTTC. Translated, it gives CASSPGITLGETQYF.

The CDR3 coding sequence is TGTGCCAGCAGTTGGGACTATGGCTACACCTTC. Its translation is CASSWDYGYTF. The chain links TRBV12-3 or TRBV12-4 to TRBJ1-2; D is uncertain. CDR3 size: 11 residues. The V gene lost 4 bases and the J gene lost 3 bases, with 3 bases spanning the gap.

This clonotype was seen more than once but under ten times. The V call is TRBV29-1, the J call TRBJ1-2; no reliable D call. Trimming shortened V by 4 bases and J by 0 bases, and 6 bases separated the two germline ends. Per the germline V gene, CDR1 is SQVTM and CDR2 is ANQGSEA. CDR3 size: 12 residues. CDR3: CSVGQANYGYTF. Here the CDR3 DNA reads TGCAGCGTTGGGCAGGCTAACTATGGCTACACCTTC.

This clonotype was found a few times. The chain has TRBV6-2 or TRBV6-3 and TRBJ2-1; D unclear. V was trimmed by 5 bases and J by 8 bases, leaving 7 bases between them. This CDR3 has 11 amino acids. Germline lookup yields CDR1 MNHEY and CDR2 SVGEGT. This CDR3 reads CASSQRHEQFF. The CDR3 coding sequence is TGTGCCAGCAGTCAGAGGCATGAGCAGTTCTTC.

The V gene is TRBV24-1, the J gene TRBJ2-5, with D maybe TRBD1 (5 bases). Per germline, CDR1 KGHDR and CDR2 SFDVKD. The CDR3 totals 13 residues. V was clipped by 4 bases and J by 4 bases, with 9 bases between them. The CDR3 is CATSEGQRETQYF. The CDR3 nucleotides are TGTGCCACCAGTGAGGGGCAGAGAGAGACCCAGTACTTC.

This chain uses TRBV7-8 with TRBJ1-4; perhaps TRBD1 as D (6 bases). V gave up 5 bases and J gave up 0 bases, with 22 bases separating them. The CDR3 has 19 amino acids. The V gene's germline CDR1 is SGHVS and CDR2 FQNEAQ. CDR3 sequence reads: CASSRPLGHPSTTNEKLFF. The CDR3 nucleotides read TGTGCCAGCAGCCGTCCCCTGGGACACCCGAGCACAACTAATGAAAAACTGTTTTTT.

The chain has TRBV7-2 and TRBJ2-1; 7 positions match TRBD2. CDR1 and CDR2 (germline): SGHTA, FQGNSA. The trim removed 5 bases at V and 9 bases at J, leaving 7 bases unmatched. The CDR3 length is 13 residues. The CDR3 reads CASSPWGGVEQFF. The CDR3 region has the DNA TGTGCCAGCAGCCCCTGGGGGGGAGTTGAGCAGTTCTTC.